A selection of T cell receptor beta chains follows, all from one sample in a study of Graves' ophthalmopathy and Graves' hyperthyroidism. TCRdb used MiXCR to reprocess the multiplex PCR reads, holding one entry per CDR3 protein. The table shows 240,000 or so distinct CDR3 sequences, with less than 55% occurring only once. Sequenced: peripheral blood. Every receptor here comes from an adult man with Graves' ophthalmopathy. Each CDR3 is given with its conserved first and last residue. The order of the fields is J gene, V gene, D gene, clone size, CDR3 DNA, CDR3 protein. A D gene is named only where the DNA matches it firmly. The size field is filled for only some rows; it gives once, few, many or a size class.

TRBJ1-2 TRBV9 NA NA TGTGCCAGCAGCCAAGAGGGAGCTTCGTCGGAGGGCTACACCTTC CASSQEGASSEGYTF
TRBJ1-3 TRBV7-6 NA few TGTGCCAGCAGCCGCTCGGGGGGAGGAAACACCATATATTTT CASSRSGGGNTIYF
TRBJ2-7 TRBV7-2 TRBD2 NA TGTGCCAGCACCGGGACTAGCGGGAGTTGGGAGCAGTACTTC CASTGTSGSWEQYF
TRBJ1-4 TRBV6-6 NA few TGTGCCAGCAGTCGGGACAAATATGAAAAACTGTTTTTT CASSRDKYEKLFF
TRBJ2-1 TRBV7-9 NA few TGTGCCAGCAGCTTCCAGGGGAATGAGCAGTTCTTC CASSFQGNEQFF
TRBJ2-7 TRBV20-1 NA few TGCAGTGCTAAGGTCCCCTCAGGGCAGAAGGGCTACGAGCAGTACTTC CSAKVPSGQKGYEQYF
TRBJ2-7 TRBV10-2 NA NA TGCGCCAGCTACTCTAGTGGACAGCTCAAATCTTACGAGCAGTACTTC CASYSSGQLKSYEQYF
TRBJ1-1 TRBV20-1 TRBD1 NA TGCAGTGCTAGACCCGGGACAGGGGGTGATAACACTGAAGCTTTCTTT CSARPGTGGDNTEAFF
TRBJ2-2 TRBV24-1 NA NA TGTGCCACCAGTGATTTGTCTGATCCTCACACCGGGGAGCTGTTTTTT CATSDLSDPHTGELFF
TRBJ2-7 TRBV29-1 TRBD1 NA TGCAACGTTGAAGATTGGGATGACAGGGGGCGAACCGAGTACTTC CNVEDWDDRGRTEYF
TRBJ2-7 TRBV10-1 NA NA TGCGCCAGCAGTGAATCGGGGGGCATCTCCTACGAGCAGTACTTC CASSESGGISYEQYF
TRBJ2-5 TRBV20-1 NA few TGCAGTGCTAGAGATGTGCAAGAGACCCAGTACTTC CSARDVQETQYF
TRBJ2-7 TRBV19 TRBD1 NA TGTGCCGGTAGCCCTGGTGGGACAGGGAAGGACGAGCAGTACTTC CAGSPGGTGKDEQYF
TRBJ1-1 TRBV20-1 NA NA TGCAGTGCTAGTAGGTTCCCTGGGGCCACTGAAGCTTTCTTT CSASRFPGATEAFF
TRBJ1-2 TRBV10-3 TRBD1 NA TGTGCCAGTGAGAAGGACAGGGGAAGGGGCTACACCTTC CASEKDRGRGYTF
TRBJ1-4 TRBV11-2 TRBD1 once TGTGCCAGCACCTTCTCCCGACAGGGCGATGAAAAACTGTTTTTT CASTFSRQGDEKLFF
TRBJ1-2 TRBV28 NA few TGTGCCAGCAGTTTACAGTATGGCTACACCTTC CASSLQYGYTF
TRBJ1-4 TRBV7-8 TRBD1 few TGTGCCAGCAGCTTAGGTCACAGGGGTATACTGTTTTTT CASSLGHRGILFF
TRBJ1-2 TRBV20-1 TRBD1 NA TGCAGTGCTAACCGACAGGGGTCTGGCTACACCTTC CSANRQGSGYTF
TRBJ2-1 TRBV7-6 TRBD1 NA TGTGCCAGCAGTCTGAGGGGGGACAGGGCTTTCAGTGAGCAGTTCTTC CASSLRGDRAFSEQFF
TRBJ2-3 TRBV10-1 TRBD2 NA TGCGCCAGCAGTGAAGCGGGAGTGGGGGCAGATACGCAGTATTTT CASSEAGVGADTQYF
TRBJ1-1 TRBV19 NA NA TGTGCCAGTAGTAAGGAGCCTTTTGAAGCTTTCTTT CASSKEPFEAFF
TRBJ2-3 TRBV7-2 TRBD2 NA TGTGCCAGCAGCTCGGGACTAGCGGGATGGTCCACAGATACGCAGTATTTT CASSSGLAGWSTDTQYF
TRBJ1-1 TRBV3-1 NA NA TGTGCCAGCAGCCCCCGCTGGGGTAACACTGAAGCTTTCTTT CASSPRWGNTEAFF
TRBJ1-2 TRBV24-1 TRBD1 many TGTGCCACCAGTGATCGGGACAGGGTAAATGGCTACACCTTC CATSDRDRVNGYTF
TRBJ1-3 TRBV5-5 NA NA TGTGCCAGCAGCTTTGACAGGTCCTCTGGAAACACCATATATTTT CASSFDRSSGNTIYF
TRBJ1-4 TRBV7-2 NA few TGTGCCAGCAGCATGACAGGTCCCAATGAAAAACTGTTTTTT CASSMTGPNEKLFF
TRBJ2-7 TRBV29-1 NA many TGCAGCGTTCGCGTGGACTACGAGCAGTACTTC CSVRVDYEQYF
TRBJ2-5 TRBV24-1 TRBD1 NA TGTGCCACCAGTGATTTTGAACAGGGGGGAGAGACCCAGTACTTC CATSDFEQGGETQYF
TRBJ2-7 TRBV29-1 TRBD1 many TGCAGCGCTAAGGACAGGGACTACGAGCAGTACTTC CSAKDRDYEQYF
TRBJ2-7 TRBV29-1 NA many TGCAGCGTCTCCTGGAGTCACTACGAGCAGTACTTC CSVSWSHYEQYF
TRBJ1-6 TRBV7-9 NA few TGTGCCAGCAGACGTACAGGTTTCGATTCACCCCTCCACTTT CASRRTGFDSPLHF
TRBJ1-5 TRBV7-9 NA few TGTGCCAGCAATTGGGAAGGCCAGCCCCAGCATTTT CASNWEGQPQHF
TRBJ2-5 TRBV29-1 TRBD1 many TGCAGCGTGGGGCAGGCAGGGGGTGGGGAGACCCAGTACTTC CSVGQAGGGETQYF
TRBJ2-7 TRBV20-1 NA few TGCAGTGCTAGCGCAGGGAGAGGCTACGAGCAGTACTTC CSASAGRGYEQYF
TRBJ1-4 TRBV20-1 NA NA TGCAGTGCGACCTGGTCATACCCAAGGCAAAATGAAAAACTGTTTTTT CSATWSYPRQNEKLFF
TRBJ2-7 TRBV25-1 NA many TGTGCCAGCAGTCGGAGCGACTACGAGCAGTACTTC CASSRSDYEQYF
TRBJ1-2 TRBV7-9 NA NA TGTGCCAGCAGCTCCCGAGGACCTCATATCTTC CASSSRGPHIF
TRBJ1-1 TRBV2 NA many TGTGCCAGCACCGAGGGACGGCTGAACACTGAAGCTTTCTTT CASTEGRLNTEAFF
TRBJ1-5 TRBV4-2 NA NA TGTGCCAGCAGCCAGGATGGGCAGGTCAATCAGCCCCAGCATTTT CASSQDGQVNQPQHF
TRBJ1-2 TRBV27 NA NA TGTGCCAGCAGTTTGAGGGGCGGTTATGGCTACACCTTC CASSLRGGYGYTF
TRBJ2-7 TRBV20-1 TRBD1 NA TGCAGTGCCACCGGGACAGGGTTTGAGCAGTACTTC CSATGTGFEQYF
TRBJ2-5 TRBV4-1 TRBD2 NA TGCGCCAGCAGCCAAGAGTTGAGCGGGGCGAATCAAGAGACCCAGTACTTC CASSQELSGANQETQYF
TRBJ1-6 TRBV9 NA few TGTGCCAGCAGCCAAGTGGTTGTGGATGAGGATTCACCCCTCCACTTT CASSQVVVDEDSPLHF
TRBJ1-2 TRBV19 NA few TGTGCCAGTAGCCCGACAGCTAACTATGGCTACACCTTC CASSPTANYGYTF
TRBJ2-7 TRBV7-8 NA NA TGTGCCACCGGATGGGACGTTTACGAGCAGTACTTC CATGWDVYEQYF
TRBJ1-2 TRBV5-4 TRBD1 NA TGTGCCAGCAGCGGAATCATCCGGGACAGCCCCTATGGCTACACCTTC CASSGIIRDSPYGYTF
TRBJ1-1 TRBV7-3 TRBD1 NA TGTGCCAGCAAGGGGGGACAGACCTCCACTGAAGCTTTCTTT CASKGGQTSTEAFF
TRBJ1-2 TRBV29-1 NA medium-sized TGCAGCGTTTTTGTCCGGGGAGGCTACACCTTC CSVFVRGGYTF
TRBJ2-5 TRBV7-6 TRBD1 few TGTGCCAGCAGCTTAAGCCCAGGGGGTGTCGAGACCCAGTACTTC CASSLSPGGVETQYF